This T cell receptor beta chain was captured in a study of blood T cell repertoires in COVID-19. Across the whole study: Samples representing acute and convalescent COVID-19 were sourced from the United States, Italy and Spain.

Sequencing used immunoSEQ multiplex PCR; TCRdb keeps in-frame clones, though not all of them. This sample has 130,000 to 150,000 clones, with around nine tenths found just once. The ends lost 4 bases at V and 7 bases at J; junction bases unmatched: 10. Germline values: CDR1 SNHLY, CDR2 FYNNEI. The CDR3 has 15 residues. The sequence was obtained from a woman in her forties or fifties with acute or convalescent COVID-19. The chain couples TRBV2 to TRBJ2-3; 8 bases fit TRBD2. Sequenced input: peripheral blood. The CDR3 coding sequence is TGTGCCAGCAGTGGCGCCGGGAGGGTTGGCCATACGCAGTATTTT. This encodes CASSGAGRVGHTQYF.